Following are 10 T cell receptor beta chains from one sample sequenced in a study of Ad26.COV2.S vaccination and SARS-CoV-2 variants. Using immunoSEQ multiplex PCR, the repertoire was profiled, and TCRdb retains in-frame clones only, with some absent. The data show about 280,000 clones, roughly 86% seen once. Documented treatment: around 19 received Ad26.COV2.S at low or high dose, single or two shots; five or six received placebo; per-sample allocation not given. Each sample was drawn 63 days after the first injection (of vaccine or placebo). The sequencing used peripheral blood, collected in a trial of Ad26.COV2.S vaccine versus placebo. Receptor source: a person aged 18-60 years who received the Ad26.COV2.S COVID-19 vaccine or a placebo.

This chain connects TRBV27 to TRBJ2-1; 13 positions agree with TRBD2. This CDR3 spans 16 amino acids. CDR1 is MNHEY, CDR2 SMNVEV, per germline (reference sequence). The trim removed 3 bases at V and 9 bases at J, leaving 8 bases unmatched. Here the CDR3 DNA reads TGTGCCAGCAGTTTTGCTGTAGGACTAGCGGGAGTTGAGCAGTTCTTC. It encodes CASSFAVGLAGVEQFF.

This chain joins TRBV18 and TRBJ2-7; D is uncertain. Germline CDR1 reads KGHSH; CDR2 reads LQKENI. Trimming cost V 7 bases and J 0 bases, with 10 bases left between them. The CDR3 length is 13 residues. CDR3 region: CASFSFRSYEQYF. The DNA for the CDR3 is TGTGCCAGCTTTTCCTTCCGCTCCTACGAGCAGTACTTC.

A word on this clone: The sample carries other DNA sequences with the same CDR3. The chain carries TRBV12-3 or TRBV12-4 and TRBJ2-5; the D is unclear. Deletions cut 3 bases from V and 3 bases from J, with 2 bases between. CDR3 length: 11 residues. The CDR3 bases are TGTGCCAGCAGTTTTGAAGAGACCCAGTACTTC. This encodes CASSFEETQYF.

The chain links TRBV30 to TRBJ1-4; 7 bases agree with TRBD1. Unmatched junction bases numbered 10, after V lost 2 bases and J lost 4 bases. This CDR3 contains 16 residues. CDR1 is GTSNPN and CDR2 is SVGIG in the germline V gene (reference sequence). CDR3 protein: CAWSRDSLTLNEKLFF. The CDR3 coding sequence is TGTGCCTGGAGTCGGGACAGCCTTACCCTTAATGAAAAACTGTTTTTT.

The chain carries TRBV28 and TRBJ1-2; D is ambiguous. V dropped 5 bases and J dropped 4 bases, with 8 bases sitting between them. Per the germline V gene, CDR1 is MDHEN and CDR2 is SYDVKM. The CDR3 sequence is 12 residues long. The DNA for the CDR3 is TGTGCCAGCAGTGACCCCCCCTATGGCTACACCTTC. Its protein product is CASSDPPYGYTF.

The CDR3 region is CASSDSSRITDTQYF. In DNA form, the CDR3 reads TGTGCCAGCAGTGACTCCTCTAGGATCACAGATACGCAGTATTTT. The V gene is TRBV6-4, the J gene TRBJ2-3; D remains ambiguous. Trimming shortened V by 0 bases and J by 2 bases, and 9 bases separated the two germline ends. Germline loops: CDR1 MRHNA, CDR2 SNTAGT. This CDR3 is built from 15 residues.

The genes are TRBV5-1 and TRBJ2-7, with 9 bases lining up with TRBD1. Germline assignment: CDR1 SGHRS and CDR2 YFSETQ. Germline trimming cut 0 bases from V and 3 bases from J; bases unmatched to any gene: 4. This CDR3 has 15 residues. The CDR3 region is CASSLETGGIYEQYF. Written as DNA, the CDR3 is TGCGCCAGCAGCTTGGAGACAGGGGGAATCTACGAGCAGTACTTC. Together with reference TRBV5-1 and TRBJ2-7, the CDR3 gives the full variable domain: KAGVTQTPRYLIKTRGQQVTLSCSPISGHRSVSWYQQTPGQGLQFLFEYFSETQRNKGNFPGRFSGRQFSNSRSEMNVSTLELGDSALYLCASSLETGGIYEQYFGPGTRLTVT.

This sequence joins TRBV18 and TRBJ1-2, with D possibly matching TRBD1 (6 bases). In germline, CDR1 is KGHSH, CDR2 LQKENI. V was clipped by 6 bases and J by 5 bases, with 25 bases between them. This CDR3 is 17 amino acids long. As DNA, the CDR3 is TGTGCCAGCTCGTCGACCATAATACAGGGCTTGAGTTATGGCTACACCTTC. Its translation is CASSSTIIQGLSYGYTF.

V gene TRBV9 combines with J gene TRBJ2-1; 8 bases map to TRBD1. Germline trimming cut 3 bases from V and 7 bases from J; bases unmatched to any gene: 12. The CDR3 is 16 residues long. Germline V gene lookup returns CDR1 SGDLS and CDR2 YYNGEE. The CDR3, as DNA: TGTGCCAGCAGCGCGCGGCTGGACAGGGCTAGGAATGAGCAGTTCTTC. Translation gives CASSARLDRARNEQFF. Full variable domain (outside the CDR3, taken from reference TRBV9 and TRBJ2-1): DSGVTQTPKHLITATGQRVTLRCSPRSGDLSVYWYQQSLDQGLQFLIQYYNGEERAKGNILERFSAQQFPDLHSELNLSSLELGDSALYFCASSARLDRARNEQFFGPGTRLTVL.

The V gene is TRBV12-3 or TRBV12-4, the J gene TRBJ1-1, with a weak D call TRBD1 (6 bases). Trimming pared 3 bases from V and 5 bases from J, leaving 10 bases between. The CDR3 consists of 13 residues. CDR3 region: CASSLSRGTEAFF. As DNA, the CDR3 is TGTGCCAGCAGTTTGAGTAGGGGGACTGAAGCTTTCTTT.